One sample yielded the 8 T cell receptor beta chains listed below, sequenced in a study of CD8 T cells in Susac syndrome. Reverse transcription of about 0.45 to 1 ug RNA was carried out with random hexamers. Using its own MiXCR run on the immunoSEQ multiplex PCR reads, TCRdb lists one record per CDR3 protein. The repertoire holds about 190,000 distinct CDR3 sequences, with 91% as singletons. Sequencing used CD4+ T cells from PBMCs. Receptor source: a human donor with Susac syndrome.

The chain combines TRBV29-1 with TRBJ2-7; D gene uncertain. CDR1 and CDR2 (germline): SQVTM, ANQGSEA. The CDR3 sequence is 13 residues long. Trimming shortened V by 0 bases and J by 0 bases, and 6 bases separated the two germline ends. For the CDR3, the DNA is TGCAGCGTTGAAGAATGGAACTCCTACGAGCAGTACTTC. Amino acid sequence: CSVEEWNSYEQYF.

The V and J genes are TRBV6-6 and TRBJ2-7; TRBD2 is a possible D gene (5 bases). With 7 bases removed from V and 2 bases from J, the gap between germline ends came to 15 bases. Germline V gene lookup returns CDR1 MNHNY and CDR2 SVGAGI (reference sequence). This CDR3 is 14 amino acids long. The CDR3 sequence is CASKGGEGPYEQYF. The DNA for the CDR3 is TGTGCCAGCAAAGGAGGAGAGGGCCCCTACGAGCAGTACTTC.

The chain recombines TRBV2 with TRBJ2-3, with D unclear. The CDR3 extends over 14 amino acids. V lost 7 bases, J lost 2 bases, and 13 bases lay in between. Germline lookup yields CDR1 SNHLY and CDR2 FYNNEI. CDR3 DNA: TGTGCCAGCAATCCGGGCGGTTTCACAGATACGCAGTATTTT. It translates to CASNPGGFTDTQYF.

V and J are TRBV5-1 and TRBJ1-2; no clear D gene. V was shortened by 0 bases and J by 8 bases, with 17 bases between the two germline ends. Germline V gene lookup returns CDR1 SGHRS and CDR2 YFSETQ. The length of the CDR3 is 15 residues. The DNA for the CDR3 is TGCGCCAGCAGCTTGGATGTCGGGTACGGATCGGGCTACACCTTC. Translated: CASSLDVGYGSGYTF.

The chain is built from TRBV5-1 and TRBJ2-5; possible D gene TRBD2, 5 bases. The CDR3 length is 16 residues. Trimming stripped 1 base from V and 5 bases from J, with 18 bases between. Germline V gene data show CDR1 as SGHRS and CDR2 as YFSETQ. CDR3 in DNA: TGCGCCAGCAGCTTGCTTCCGAGGGTCCAATCGGAGACCCAGTACTTC. This gives the protein CASSLLPRVQSETQYF.

The chain has TRBV5-1 and TRBJ2-3, with D perhaps matching TRBD1 (6 bases). The V gene lost 4 bases and the J gene lost 2 bases, with 17 bases spanning the gap. Looked up from germline, CDR1 is SGHRS and CDR2 is YFSETQ. CDR3 length equals 16 residues. CDR3 region: CASSVAGTPDTDTQYF. CDR3 nucleotides: TGCGCCAGCAGCGTGGCCGGGACACCTGACACAGATACGCAGTATTTT.

The rearrangement uses TRBV20-1 and TRBJ2-1; D is unclear. The CDR3 length is 11 residues. V lost 6 bases, J lost 8 bases, and 11 bases lay in between. The germline CDR1 and CDR2 sequences are DFQATT and SNEGSKA (reference sequence). CDR3 coding DNA: TGCAGTGCCTACATGCTCGATGAGCAGTTCTTC. Residues: CSAYMLDEQFF.

The CDR3 region is CASSSGAGTSGINEQFF. The CDR3 DNA sequence: TGCGCCAGCAGCTCCGGAGCCGGGACTAGCGGAATCAATGAGCAGTTCTTC. This sequence joins TRBV5-1 and TRBJ2-1, with 11 bases aligning to TRBD2. Germline values: CDR1 SGHRS, CDR2 YFSETQ. The length of the CDR3 is 17 residues. The V segment lost 3 bases and the J segment 6 bases; nucleotides outside the gene matches: 11. Full variable domain (rest looked up from reference TRBV5-1 and TRBJ2-1): KAGVTQTPRYLIKTRGQQVTLSCSPISGHRSVSWYQQTPGQGLQFLFEYFSETQRNKGNFPGRFSGRQFSNSRSEMNVSTLELGDSALYLCASSSGAGTSGINEQFFGPGTRLTVL.